This T cell receptor beta chain was sequenced during a study of cytomegalovirus exposure and HLA in healthy donors. Study information: As an earlier analysis found, about 200 million T cells yielded fewer than 130 million unique TCR beta sequences. Study-wide findings and caveats: In an earlier analysis, in approximately 570 donors, most V segments appeared productive either ~87% or ~30% of the time.

This clone occurred a few times. Its antigen is undetermined. PCR involved 60 Vbeta and 13 Jbeta primers. Produced via immunoSEQ multiplex PCR; TCRdb's table is partial and in-frame only. The sample contains over 80,000 clones, approximately 80% of which appear only once. The CDR3 sequence is 15 residues long. CDR1 and CDR2 (germline): SGHTA, FQGNSA. The V end was cut by 4 bases, the J end by 0 bases, with 7 bases between. This chain links TRBV7-2 with TRBJ2-6; weak D call: TRBD1 (6 bases). Sequencing was performed on PBMCs. The receptor comes from a man between 25 and 39 years old in good health and CMV-seropositive. The CDR3 DNA is TGTGCCAGCAGCTCCAGGGGCTCTGGGGCCAACGTCCTGACTTTC. Its protein is CASSSRGSGANVLTF.